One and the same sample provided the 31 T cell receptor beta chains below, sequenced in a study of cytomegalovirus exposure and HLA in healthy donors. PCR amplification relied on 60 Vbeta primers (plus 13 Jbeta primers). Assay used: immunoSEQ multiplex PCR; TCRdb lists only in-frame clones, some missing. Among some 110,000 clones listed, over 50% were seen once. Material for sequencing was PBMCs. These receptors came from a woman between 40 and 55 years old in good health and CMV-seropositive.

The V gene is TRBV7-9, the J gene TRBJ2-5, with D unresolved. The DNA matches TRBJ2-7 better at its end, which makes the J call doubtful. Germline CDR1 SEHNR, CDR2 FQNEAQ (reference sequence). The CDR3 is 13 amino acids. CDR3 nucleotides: TGTGCCAGCAACTCCGACAACTCCTACGAGCAGTACTTC. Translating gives CASNSDNSYEQYF.

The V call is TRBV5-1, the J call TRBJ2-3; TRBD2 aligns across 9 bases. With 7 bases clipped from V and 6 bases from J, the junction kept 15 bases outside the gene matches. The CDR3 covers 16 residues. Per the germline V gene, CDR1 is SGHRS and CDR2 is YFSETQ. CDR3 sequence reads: CASCRLAVGGLDTQYF. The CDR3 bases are TGCGCCAGCTGTCGACTAGCGGTAGGGGGTCTTGATACGCAGTATTTT.

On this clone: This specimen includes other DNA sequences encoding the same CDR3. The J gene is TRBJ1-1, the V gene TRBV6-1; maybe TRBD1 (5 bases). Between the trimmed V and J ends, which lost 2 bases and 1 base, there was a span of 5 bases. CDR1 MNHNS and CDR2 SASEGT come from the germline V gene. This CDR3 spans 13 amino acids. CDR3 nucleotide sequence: TGTGCCAGCAGTGAACAGGGGAACACTGAAGCTTTCTTT. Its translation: CASSEQGNTEAFF.

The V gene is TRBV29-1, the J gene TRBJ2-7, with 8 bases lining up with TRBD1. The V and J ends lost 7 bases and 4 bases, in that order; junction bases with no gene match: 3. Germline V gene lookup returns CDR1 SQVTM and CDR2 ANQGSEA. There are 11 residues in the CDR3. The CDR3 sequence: CSAGQDYEQYF. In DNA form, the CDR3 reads TGCAGCGCGGGACAGGATTACGAGCAGTACTTC.

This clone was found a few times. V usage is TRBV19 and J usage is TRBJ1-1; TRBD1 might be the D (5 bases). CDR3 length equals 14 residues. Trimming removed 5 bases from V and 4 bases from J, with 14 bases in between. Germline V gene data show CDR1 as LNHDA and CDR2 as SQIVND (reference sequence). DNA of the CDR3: TGTGCCAGTAGTCAGGGAGGGTCGAGCACTGAAGCTTTCTTT. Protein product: CASSQGGSSTEAFF.

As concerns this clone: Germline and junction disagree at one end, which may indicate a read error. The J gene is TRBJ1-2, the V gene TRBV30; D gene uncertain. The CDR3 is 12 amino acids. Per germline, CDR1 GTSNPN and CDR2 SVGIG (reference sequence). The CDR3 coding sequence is TGTGCCTGGACCCTAACGGACTATGGCTACCCCTTC. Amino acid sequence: CAWTLTDYGYPF.

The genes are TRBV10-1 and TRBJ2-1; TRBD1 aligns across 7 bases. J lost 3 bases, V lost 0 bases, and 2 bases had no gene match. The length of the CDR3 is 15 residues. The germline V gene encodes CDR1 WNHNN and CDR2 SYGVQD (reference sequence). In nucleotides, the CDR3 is TGCGCCAGCAGTGAGTCGTCAGGGGGCTACAATGAGCAGTTCTTC. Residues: CASSESSGGYNEQFF.

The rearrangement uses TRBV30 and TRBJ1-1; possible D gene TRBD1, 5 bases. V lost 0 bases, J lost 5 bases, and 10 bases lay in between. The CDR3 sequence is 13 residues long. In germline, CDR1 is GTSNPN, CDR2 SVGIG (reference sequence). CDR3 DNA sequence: TGTGCCTGGAGTGTACAGGAGGGAACTGAAGCTTTCTTT. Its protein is CAWSVQEGTEAFF.

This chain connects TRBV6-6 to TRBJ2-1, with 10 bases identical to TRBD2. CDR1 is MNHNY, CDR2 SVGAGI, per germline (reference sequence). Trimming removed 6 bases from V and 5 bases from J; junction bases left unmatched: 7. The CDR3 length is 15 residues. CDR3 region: CASRLGTSGNNEQFF. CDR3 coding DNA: TGTGCCAGCAGACTCGGCACTAGCGGGAACAATGAGCAGTTCTTC.

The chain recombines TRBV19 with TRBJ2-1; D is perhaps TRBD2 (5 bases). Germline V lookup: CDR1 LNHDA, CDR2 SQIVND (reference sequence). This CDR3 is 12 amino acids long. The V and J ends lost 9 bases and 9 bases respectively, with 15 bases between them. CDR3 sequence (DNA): TGTGCCAGCAAAGGTAGGGAGAGTGAGCAGTTCTTC. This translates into CASKGRESEQFF.

The CDR3 region is CSVQGESGYTF. CDR3 DNA: TGCAGCGTGCAGGGGGAGTCGGGCTACACCTTC. The rearrangement joins TRBV29-1 to TRBJ1-2, with 7 bases lining up with TRBD1. V lost 6 bases and J lost 8; bases outside the gene matches: 6. The CDR3 is 11 residues long. From germline, CDR1 is SQVTM and CDR2 ANQGSEA.

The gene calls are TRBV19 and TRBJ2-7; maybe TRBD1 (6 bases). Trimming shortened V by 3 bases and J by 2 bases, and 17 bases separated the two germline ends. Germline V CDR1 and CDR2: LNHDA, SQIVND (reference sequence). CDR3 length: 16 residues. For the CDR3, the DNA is TGTGCCAGTAGTATCCGGGTCGGAAACAGGGCCTACGAGCAGTACTTC. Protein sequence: CASSIRVGNRAYEQYF.

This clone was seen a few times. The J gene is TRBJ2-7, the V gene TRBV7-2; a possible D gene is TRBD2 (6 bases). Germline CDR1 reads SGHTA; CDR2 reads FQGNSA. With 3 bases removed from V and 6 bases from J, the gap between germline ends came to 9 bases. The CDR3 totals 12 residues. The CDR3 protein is CASSLGGLEQYF. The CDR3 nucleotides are TGTGCCAGCAGCTTGGGGGGTCTCGAGCAGTACTTC.

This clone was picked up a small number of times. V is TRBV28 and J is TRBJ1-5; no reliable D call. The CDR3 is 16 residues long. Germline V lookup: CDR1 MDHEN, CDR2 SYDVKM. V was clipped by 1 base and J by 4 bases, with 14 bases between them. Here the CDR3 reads CASSLFTREWNQPQHF. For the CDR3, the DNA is TGTGCCAGCAGTTTATTTACGAGGGAGTGGAATCAGCCCCAGCATTTT.

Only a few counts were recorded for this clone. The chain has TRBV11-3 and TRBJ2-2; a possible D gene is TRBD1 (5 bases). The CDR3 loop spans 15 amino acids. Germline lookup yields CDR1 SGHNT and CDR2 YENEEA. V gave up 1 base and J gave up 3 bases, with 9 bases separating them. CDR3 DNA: TGTGCCAGCAGCTTAGGGACATTTGACACCGGGGAGCTGTTTTTT. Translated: CASSLGTFDTGELFF. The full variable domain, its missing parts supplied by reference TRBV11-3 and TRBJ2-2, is EAGVVQSPRYKIIEKKQPVAFWCNPISGHNTLYWYLQNLGQGPELLIRYENEEAVDDSQLPKDRFSAERLKGVDSTLKIQPAELGDSAVYLCASSLGTFDTGELFFGEGSRLTVL.

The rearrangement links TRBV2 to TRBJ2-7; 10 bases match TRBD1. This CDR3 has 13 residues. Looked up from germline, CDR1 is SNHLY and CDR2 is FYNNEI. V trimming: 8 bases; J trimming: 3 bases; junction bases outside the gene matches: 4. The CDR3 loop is CASAGQGHYEQYF. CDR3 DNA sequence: TGTGCCAGCGCGGGACAGGGGCACTACGAGCAGTACTTC.

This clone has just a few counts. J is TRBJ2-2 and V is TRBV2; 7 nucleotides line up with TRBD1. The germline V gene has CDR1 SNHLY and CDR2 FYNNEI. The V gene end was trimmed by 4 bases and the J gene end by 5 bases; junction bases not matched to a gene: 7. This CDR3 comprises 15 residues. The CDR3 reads CASSVRDRATGELFF. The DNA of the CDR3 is TGTGCCAGCAGTGTCAGGGACAGAGCTACCGGGGAGCTGTTTTTT.

The CDR3 DNA reads as TGTGCTAGTGGTTCCTTAAGAGTTTCAAACACTGAAGCTTTCTTT. Translated, it gives CASGSLRVSNTEAFF. This rearrangement joins TRBV12-5 to TRBJ1-1; D unclear. Trimming took 4 bases from V and 2 from J, leaving 14 bases between them. The CDR3 has 15 residues. The germline V gene has CDR1 LGHNT and CDR2 FRNRAP.

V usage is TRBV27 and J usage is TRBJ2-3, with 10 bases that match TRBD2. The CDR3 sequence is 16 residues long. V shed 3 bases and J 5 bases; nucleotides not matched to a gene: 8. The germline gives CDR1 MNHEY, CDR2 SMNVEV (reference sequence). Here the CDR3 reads CASSFIAGGRVDTQYF. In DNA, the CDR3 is TGTGCCAGCAGTTTCATAGCGGGGGGCCGGGTAGATACGCAGTATTTT.

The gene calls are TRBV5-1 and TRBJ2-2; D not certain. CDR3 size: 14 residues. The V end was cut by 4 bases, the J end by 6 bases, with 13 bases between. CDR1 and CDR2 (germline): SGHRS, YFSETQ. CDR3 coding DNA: TGCGCCAGCAGCATAACCGACTGGGCCGGGGAGCTGTTTTTT. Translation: CASSITDWAGELFF.

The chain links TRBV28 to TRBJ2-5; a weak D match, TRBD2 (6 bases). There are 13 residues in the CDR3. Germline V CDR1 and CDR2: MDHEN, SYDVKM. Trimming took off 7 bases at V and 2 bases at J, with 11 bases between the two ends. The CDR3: CASTPREQETQYF. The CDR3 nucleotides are TGTGCCAGCACCCCTCGGGAGCAAGAGACCCAGTACTTC.

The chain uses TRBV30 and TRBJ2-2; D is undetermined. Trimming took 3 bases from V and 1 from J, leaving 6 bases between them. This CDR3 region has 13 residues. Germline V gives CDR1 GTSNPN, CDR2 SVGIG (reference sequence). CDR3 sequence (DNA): TGTGCCTGGAGGGCCATGAACACCGGGGAGCTGTTTTTT. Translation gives CAWRAMNTGELFF.

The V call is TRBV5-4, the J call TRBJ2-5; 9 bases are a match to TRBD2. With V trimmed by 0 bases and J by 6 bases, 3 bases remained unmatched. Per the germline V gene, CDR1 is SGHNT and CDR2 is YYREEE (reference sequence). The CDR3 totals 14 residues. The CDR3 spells CASSLGGGEKTQYF. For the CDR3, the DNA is TGTGCCAGCAGCTTGGGCGGGGGGGAGAAGACCCAGTACTTC.

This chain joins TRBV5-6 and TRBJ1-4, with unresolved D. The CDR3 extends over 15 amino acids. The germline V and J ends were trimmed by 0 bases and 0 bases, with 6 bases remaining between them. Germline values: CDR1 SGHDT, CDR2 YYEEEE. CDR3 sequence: CASSLGLTTNEKLFF. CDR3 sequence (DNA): TGTGCCAGCAGCTTGGGACTTACAACTAATGAAAAACTGTTTTTT.

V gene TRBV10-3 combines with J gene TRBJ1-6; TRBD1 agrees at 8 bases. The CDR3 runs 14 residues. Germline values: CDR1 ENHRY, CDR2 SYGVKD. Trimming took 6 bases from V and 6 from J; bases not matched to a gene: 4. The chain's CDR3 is CAIRSGTGNSPLHF. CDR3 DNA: TGTGCCATCAGATCCGGGACAGGTAATTCACCCCTCCACTTT.

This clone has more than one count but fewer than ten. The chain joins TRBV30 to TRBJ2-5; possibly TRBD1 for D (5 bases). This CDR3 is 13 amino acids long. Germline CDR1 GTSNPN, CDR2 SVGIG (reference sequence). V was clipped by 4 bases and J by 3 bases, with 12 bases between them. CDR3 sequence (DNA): TGTGCCTGGACTCTAGGGGTGGAAGAGACCCAGTACTTC. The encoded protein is CAWTLGVEETQYF.

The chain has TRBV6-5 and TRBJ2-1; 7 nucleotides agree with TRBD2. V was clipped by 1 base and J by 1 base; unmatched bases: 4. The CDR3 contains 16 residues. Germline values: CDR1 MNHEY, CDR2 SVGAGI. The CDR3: CASSYFGGSSYNEQFF. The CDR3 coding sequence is TGTGCCAGCAGTTACTTCGGCGGGAGTTCCTACAATGAGCAGTTCTTC.

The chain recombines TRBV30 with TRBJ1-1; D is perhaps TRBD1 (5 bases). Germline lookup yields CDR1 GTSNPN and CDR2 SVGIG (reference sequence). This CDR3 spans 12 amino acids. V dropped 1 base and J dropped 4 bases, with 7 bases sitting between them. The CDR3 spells CAWSGQFTEAFF. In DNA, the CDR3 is TGTGCCTGGAGTGGACAGTTCACTGAAGCTTTCTTT. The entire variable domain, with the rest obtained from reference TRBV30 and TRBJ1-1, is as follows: SQTIHQWPATLVQPVGSPLSLECTVEGTSNPNLYWYRQAAGRGLQLLFYSVGIGQISSEVPQNLSASRPQDRQFILSSKKLLLSDSGFYLCAWSGQFTEAFFGQGTRLTVV.

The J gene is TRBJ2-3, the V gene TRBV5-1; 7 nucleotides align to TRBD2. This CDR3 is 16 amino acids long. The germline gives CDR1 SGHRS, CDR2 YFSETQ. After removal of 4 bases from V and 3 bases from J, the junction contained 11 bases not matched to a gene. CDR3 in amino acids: CASSAGRGQQTDTQYF. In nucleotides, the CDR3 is TGCGCCAGCAGCGCTGGGAGGGGCCAGCAGACAGATACGCAGTATTTT.

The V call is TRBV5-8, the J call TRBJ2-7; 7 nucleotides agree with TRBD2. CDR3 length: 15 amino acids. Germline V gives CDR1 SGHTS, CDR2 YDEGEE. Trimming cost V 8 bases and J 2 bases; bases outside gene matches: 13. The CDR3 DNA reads TGTGCCAGAAGCGGCCCTCTAGCGGAAGCCTACGAGCAGTACTTC. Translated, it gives CARSGPLAEAYEQYF.

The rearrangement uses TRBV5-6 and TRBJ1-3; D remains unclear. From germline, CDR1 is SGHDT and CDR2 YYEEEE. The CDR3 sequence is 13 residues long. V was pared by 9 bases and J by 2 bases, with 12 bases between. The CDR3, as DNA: TGTGCCACTACTTATGGTCCTGGAAACACCATATATTTT. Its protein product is CATTYGPGNTIYF.